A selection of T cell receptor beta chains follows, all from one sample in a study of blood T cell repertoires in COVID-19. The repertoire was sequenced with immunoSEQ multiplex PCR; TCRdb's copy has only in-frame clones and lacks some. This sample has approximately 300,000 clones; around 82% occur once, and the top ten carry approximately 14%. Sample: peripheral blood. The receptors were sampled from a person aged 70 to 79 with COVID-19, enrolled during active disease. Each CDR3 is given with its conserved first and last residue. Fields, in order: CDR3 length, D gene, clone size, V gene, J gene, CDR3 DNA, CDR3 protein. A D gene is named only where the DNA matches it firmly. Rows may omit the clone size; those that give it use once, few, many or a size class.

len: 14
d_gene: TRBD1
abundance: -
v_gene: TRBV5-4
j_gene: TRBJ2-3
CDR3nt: TGTGCCAGCAGCTTGGACAGGGGCGTAGATACGCAGTATTTT
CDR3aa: CASSLDRGVDTQYF

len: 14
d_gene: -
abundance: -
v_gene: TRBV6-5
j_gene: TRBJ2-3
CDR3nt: TGTGCCAGCCAGACTAGTTGGGGTACAGATACGCAGTATTTT
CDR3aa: CASQTSWGTDTQYF

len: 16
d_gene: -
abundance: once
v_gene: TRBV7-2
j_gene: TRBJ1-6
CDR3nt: TGTGCCAGCAGCCCTCGCCGAGTTACAGGAAATTCACCCCTCCACTTT
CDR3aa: CASSPRRVTGNSPLHF

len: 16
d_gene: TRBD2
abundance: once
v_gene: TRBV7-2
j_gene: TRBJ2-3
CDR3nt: TGTGCCAGCAGCTTAAGGGGACTAGCGGGGGCAGATACGCAGTATTTT
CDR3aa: CASSLRGLAGADTQYF

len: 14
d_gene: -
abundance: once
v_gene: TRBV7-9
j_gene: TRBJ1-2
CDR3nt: TGTGCCAGCAGCCGCGCCGGGGAAACGTATGGCTACACCTTC
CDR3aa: CASSRAGETYGYTF

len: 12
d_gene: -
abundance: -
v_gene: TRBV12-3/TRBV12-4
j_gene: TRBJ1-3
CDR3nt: TGTGCCGGGCAGGCAGGGTGGAACACCATATATTTT
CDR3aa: CAGQAGWNTIYF

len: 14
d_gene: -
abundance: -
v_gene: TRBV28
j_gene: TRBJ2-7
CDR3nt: TGTGCCAGCAGTAGGGACATTAGCTCCTACGAGCAGTACTTC
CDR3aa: CASSRDISSYEQYF

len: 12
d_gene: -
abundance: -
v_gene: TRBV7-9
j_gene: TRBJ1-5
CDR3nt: TGTGCCAGCGGCAACCCCAGTCAGCCCCAGCATTTT
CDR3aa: CASGNPSQPQHF

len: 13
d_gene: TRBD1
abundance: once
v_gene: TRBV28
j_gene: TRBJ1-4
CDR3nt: TGTGCCAGCAGACAGGGGGCACGGGAAAAACTGTTTTTT
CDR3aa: CASRQGAREKLFF

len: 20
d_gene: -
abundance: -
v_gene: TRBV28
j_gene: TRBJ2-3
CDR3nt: TGTGCCAGCAGTTCCCTCCTGGGGGGCCCATCAGGGGGTGGCACAGATACGCAGTATTTT
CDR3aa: CASSSLLGGPSGGGTDTQYF

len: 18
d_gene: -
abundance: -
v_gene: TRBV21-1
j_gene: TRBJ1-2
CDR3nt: TGTGCCAGCACGAACACAACGAGGACAGAGCCAACTAACTATGGCTACACCTTC
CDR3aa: CASTNTTRTEPTNYGYTF

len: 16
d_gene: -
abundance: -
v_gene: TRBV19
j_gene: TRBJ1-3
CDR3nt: TGTGCCAGTAGTATTACTGTCGGGACATCTGGAAACACCATATATTTT
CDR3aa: CASSITVGTSGNTIYF

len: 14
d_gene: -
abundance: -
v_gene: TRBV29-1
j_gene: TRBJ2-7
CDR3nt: TGCAGCGTTGAAAGGCAGGGGCGGCCCTACGAGCAGTACTTC
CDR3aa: CSVERQGRPYEQYF

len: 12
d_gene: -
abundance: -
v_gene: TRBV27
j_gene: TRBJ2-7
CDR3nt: TGTGCCAGCAGTTATGTGGGGGCCGAGCAGTACTTC
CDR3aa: CASSYVGAEQYF

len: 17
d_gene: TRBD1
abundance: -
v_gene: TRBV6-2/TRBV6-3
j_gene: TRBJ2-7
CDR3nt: TGTGCCAGCAGTTACTCGACACCGGGACAGGGTTCCCACGAGCAGTACTTC
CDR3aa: CASSYSTPGQGSHEQYF

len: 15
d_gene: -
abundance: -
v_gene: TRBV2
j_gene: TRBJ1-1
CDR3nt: TGTGCCAGCAGTGAAGCGCTCGGGAGCAACACTGAAGCTTTCTTT
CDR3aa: CASSEALGSNTEAFF